The source of this T cell receptor beta chain is a study of T cells in Graves' hyperthyroidism and ophthalmopathy (dated by TCRdb to between 2018 and 2021). Regarding the complete study: Peripheral blood samples were taken at the time of initial diagnosis, prior to any treatment. The 90 or so discovery patients were randomly split 7:3 into training and test sets. TCR Vbeta CDR3 sequencing of 135 peripheral blood samples (more than 40 ophthalmopathy, some 75 hyperthyroidism and roughly 17 progressor patients) is reported in the paper. TCR V-J signatures able to tell the groups apart were searched for in a discovery cohort of 90 to 100 patients, of whom over 40 had Graves' ophthalmopathy and about 55 had stable Graves' hyperthyroidism. In roughly six Graves' hyperthyroidism patients, the study also compared T-cell repertoires from thyroid tissue with T-cell repertoires from blood. After blood sampling, hyperthyroidism patients were treated with methimazole at a starting dose of 30 mg daily, and ophthalmopathy patients were treated with high-dose intravenous methylprednisolone. An independent validation cohort of around 19 hyperthyroidism patients and 17 patients who later progressed to ophthalmopathy tested prospective prediction of ophthalmopathy. General conclusions and limits of the study: A 13 V-J signature model separated ophthalmopathy from stable hyperthyroidism, with approximately 86% sensitivity and just under 84% specificity in cross-validation and 80%/75% in testing. Most expanded thyroid clonotypes (frequency above 0.001) were also found in blood, which suggests that blood repertoires may mirror thyroid immune responses. In validation, the model predicted progression to ophthalmopathy a median of about 6.8 months before onset, with over 60% sensitivity and just under 75% specificity. Sample size was not statistically predetermined, and blinding of investigators to group allocation was not performed.

Amplification of TCR beta CDR3 regions was carried out from RNA transcripts. The TCR CDR3 was subjected to a first round of RT-PCR using the HTBI primer set and the Qiagen OneStep RT-PCR kit. Libraries were constructed in a second round of multiplex PCR, after which size selection and purification were performed. Paired-end sequencing of the libraries was performed with 100 bp reads on an Illumina HiSeq2000. Per the source publication's procedure: SOAPnuke was used to process the raw data, removing reads that contained adapters or uncalled bases, had a mean Phred below 15, or lacked an exact match to the constant primer or identifier. High-quality paired reads were merged with COPE v1.2.5, and unique nucleotide sequences were defined as clonotypes. Clonotypes were aligned to IMGT TRBV, TRBD and TRBJ reference segments using MiTCR v1.1. The analysis included only V-J combinations with a frequency above 0.0001, which together covered 98% to 99.2% of the repertoires. The TCS score was defined as F50 (clonal expansion) divided by E x V (chaos), with BLOSUM62-based TCRdist calculated between CDR3 peptides within each V-J. Welch's t-statistics and random forest reduced several hundred V-J features to 13, which were used in a naive Bayes classifier (R e1071). Using fastp at Q25 and MiXCR, TCRdb reprocessed the public reads and kept productive beta chains. Each CDR3 protein gets just one entry, which takes the most common genes and DNA from the rows behind it. TCRdb, rather than the study authors, made the V and J calls. This sample holds about 400,000 distinct CDR3 sequences; 15% were observed only once. The ten biggest clones cover about 31% of the sample.

Notes on this clonotype: What antigen it recognizes has not been identified. No per-base quality is available; no much larger clone lies one base away.

Stable Graves' hyperthyroidism was defined as no progression to ophthalmopathy during 18 months of follow-up. Hyperthyroidism patients were aged 18 to 65 years and newly diagnosed, with disease duration of less than 2 months. Any patient with an uncontrolled infection, another autoimmune disease, pregnancy or lactation was excluded. Diagnoses were established on the basis of clinical symptoms, serum thyroxine and TRAb, thyroid ultrasound, and orbital computed tomography. Ficoll-Paque density gradient centrifugation was used to isolate PBMCs from about 10 ml of fresh peripheral blood. Total RNA was extracted using Trizol reagent, and RNA quality was assessed on an Agilent 2100 Bioanalyzer. A distance of 3 bases separates the germline ends of V and J, which lose 0 bases and 1 base respectively. The CDR3 sequence holds 13 residues, the cysteine and phenylalanine included. Of all the DNA, just the CDR3 is kept, 39 bases in frame from base 1. For CDR1 and CDR2, the germline V gene (reference sequence) lists LNHNV and YYDKDF.

The receptor was derived from a woman under 40 with Graves' hyperthyroidism. This chain is built from TRBV15 and TRBJ2-5; the D gene identity is not certain. Sequences were obtained from blood. The sequence in DNA is TGTGCCACCAGCAGAGATCCCCAAGAGACCCAGTACTTC. The resulting protein is CATSRDPQETQYF. Supplemented by the reference TRBV15 and TRBJ2-5 proteins around the CDR3, the complete variable domain is DAMVIQNPRYQVTQFGKPVTLSCSQTLNHNVMYWYQQKSSQAPKLLFHYYDKDFNNEADTPDNFQSRRPNTSFCFLDIRSPGLGDTAMYLCATSRDPQETQYFGPGTRLLVL.